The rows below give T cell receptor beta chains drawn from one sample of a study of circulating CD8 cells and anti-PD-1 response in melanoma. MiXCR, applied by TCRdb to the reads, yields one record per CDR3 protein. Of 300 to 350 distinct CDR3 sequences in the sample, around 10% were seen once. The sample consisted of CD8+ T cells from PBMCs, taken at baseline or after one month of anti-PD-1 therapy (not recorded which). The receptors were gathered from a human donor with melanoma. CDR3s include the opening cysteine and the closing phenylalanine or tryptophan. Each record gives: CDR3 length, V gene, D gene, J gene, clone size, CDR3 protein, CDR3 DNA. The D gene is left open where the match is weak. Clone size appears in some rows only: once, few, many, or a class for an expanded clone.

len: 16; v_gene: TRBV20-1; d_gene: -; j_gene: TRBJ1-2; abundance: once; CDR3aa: CSAPTHLGKAAYGYAF; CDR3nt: TGCAGTGCCCCCACCCATTTAGGTAAGGCCGCCTACGGCTACGCCTTC
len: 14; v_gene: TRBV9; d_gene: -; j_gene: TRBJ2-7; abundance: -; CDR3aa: CASSLWDGSYEQYF; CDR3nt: TGTGCCAGCAGCCTGTGGGACGGCTCCTACGAGCAGTACTTC
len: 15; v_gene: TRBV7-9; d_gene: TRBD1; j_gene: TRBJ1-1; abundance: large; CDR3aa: CASSIGTGGFTEAFF; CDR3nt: TGTGCCAGCAGCATCGGGACAGGGGGTTTCACTGAAGCTTTCTTT
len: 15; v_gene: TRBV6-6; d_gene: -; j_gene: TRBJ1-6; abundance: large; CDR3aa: CATDLSGQYNSPLHF; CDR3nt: TGTGCCACCGACCTCTCCGGACAGTATAATTCACCCCTCCACTTT
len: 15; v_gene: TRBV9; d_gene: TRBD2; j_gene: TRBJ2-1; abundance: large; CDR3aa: CASSAPGEGYNEQFF; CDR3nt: TGTGCCAGCAGCGCCCCCGGGGAGGGCTACAATGAGCAGTTCTTC
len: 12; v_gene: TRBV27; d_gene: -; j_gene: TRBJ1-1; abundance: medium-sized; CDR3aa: CASSNYRDAAFF; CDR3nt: TGTGCCAGCAGTAACTACAGGGACGCAGCTTTCTTT
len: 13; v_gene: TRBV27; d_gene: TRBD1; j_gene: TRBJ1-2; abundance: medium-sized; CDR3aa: CASSPSRTGHPSF; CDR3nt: TGTGCCAGCAGTCCCTCCCGGACAGGGCACCCCAGCTTC
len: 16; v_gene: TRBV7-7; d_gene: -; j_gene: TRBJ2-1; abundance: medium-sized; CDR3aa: CASSPIVPLAYNEQFF; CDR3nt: TGTGCCAGCAGCCCCATTGTTCCCCTGGCCTACAATGAGCAGTTCTTC
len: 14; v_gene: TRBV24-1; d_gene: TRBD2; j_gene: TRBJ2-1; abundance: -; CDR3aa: CATTSGGARSEQFF; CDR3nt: TGTGCCACCACTAGCGGGGGGGCTCGGAGTGAGCAGTTCTTC
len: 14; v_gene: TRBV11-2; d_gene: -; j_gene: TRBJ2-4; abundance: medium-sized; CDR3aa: CASMGELAKNIQYF; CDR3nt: TGTGCCAGCATGGGGGAACTAGCCAAAAACATTCAGTACTTC